Each of the 3 T cell receptor beta chains below was sequenced from the same sample in a study of T cells in Graves' hyperthyroidism and ophthalmopathy. It was RNA transcripts that yielded the amplified TCR beta CDR3 regions. Using the HTBI primer set, a first-round RT-PCR was run on the TCR CDR3. Via MiXCR, TCRdb re-called the multiplex PCR reads, giving one row per CDR3 protein. This sample carries about 640,000 distinct CDR3 sequences, 20% of them seen once, and the ten largest clones take approximately 30%. Sequenced material: blood. These receptors all stem from a man aged 25 to 45 with Graves' ophthalmopathy.

This clonotype was found a few times. The chain couples TRBV7-2 to TRBJ2-7; a possible D gene is TRBD1 (6 bases). The CDR3 has 16 residues. Per germline, CDR1 SGHTA and CDR2 FQGNSA. V lost 4 bases and J 3 bases, leaving 19 bases between the germline ends. The CDR3 bases are TGTGCCAGCAGCTCAAGCTCAAGGGGGTGGGGCTACGAGCAGTACTTC. Amino acid sequence: CASSSSSRGWGYEQYF.

Ten or more counts support this clonotype. This CDR3 is CASSFDRVEAKNIQYF. DNA for the CDR3: TGTGCCAGCAGTTTCGACAGGGTCGAAGCCAAAAACATTCAGTACTTC. The chain is built from TRBV28 and TRBJ2-4; 7 bases match TRBD1. V lost 3 bases to trimming and J lost 0 bases; unmatched junction nucleotides: 5. Germline V gives CDR1 MDHEN, CDR2 SYDVKM. The length of the CDR3 is 16 residues.

The chain is built from TRBV12-3 or TRBV12-4 and TRBJ2-1; 7 nucleotides match TRBD2. CDR3 length: 16 residues. Trimming took 5 bases from V and 0 from J; bases not matched to a gene: 7. CDR3 residues: CASSPTSVASYNEQFF. The DNA of the CDR3 is TGTGCCAGCAGTCCAACTAGCGTGGCCTCCTACAATGAGCAGTTCTTC.